The rows below give T cell receptor beta chains drawn from one sample of a study of blood T cells in healthy people across ages. MiXCR was run by TCRdb on the 5' RACE reads, yielding one entry per CDR3 protein. Of 500,000 to 650,000 distinct CDR3 sequences listed, about a quarter were seen once; the top ten hold over 3.5%. The data also belong to a second study, concerning T cells of mothers and their children.

Material: blood. These receptors were taken from a boy aged 2 to 10 in good health. Both conserved end residues are part of each CDR3. Fields, in order: clone size, D gene, CDR3 length, V gene, J gene, CDR3 protein, CDR3 DNA. A D gene is named only where the DNA matches it firmly. Clone size, where shown, is once, few, many, or a class for clones that have expanded.

clone_size: few; d_call: .; cdr3_length: 13; v_call: TRBV7-8; j_call: TRBJ2-7; cdr3_aa: CASSPGVAGEQYF; cdr3_nt: TGTGCCAGCAGCCCAGGGGTTGCTGGCGAGCAGTACTTC
clone_size: .; d_call: TRBD1; cdr3_length: 14; v_call: TRBV3-1; j_call: TRBJ1-1; cdr3_aa: CASSRQGLGTEAFF; cdr3_nt: TGTGCCAGCAGCCGACAGGGGCTGGGAACTGAAGCTTTCTTT
clone_size: .; d_call: .; cdr3_length: 15; v_call: TRBV4-3; j_call: TRBJ2-2; cdr3_aa: CASSQDLGNTGELFF; cdr3_nt: TGCGCCAGCAGCCAAGATCTGGGAAACACCGGGGAGCTGTTTTTT
clone_size: .; d_call: .; cdr3_length: 13; v_call: TRBV25-1; j_call: TRBJ1-1; cdr3_aa: CASWSRGAGEAFF; cdr3_nt: TGTGCCAGCTGGAGTCGGGGGGCAGGGGAAGCTTTCTTT
clone_size: .; d_call: .; cdr3_length: 13; v_call: TRBV27; j_call: TRBJ1-1; cdr3_aa: CASSFSLNTEAFF; cdr3_nt: TGTGCCAGCAGTTTTAGCCTTAACACTGAAGCTTTCTTT
clone_size: .; d_call: TRBD1; cdr3_length: 14; v_call: TRBV6-5; j_call: TRBJ1-2; cdr3_aa: CASSRDRGLDGYTF; cdr3_nt: TGTGCCAGCAGTCGGGACAGGGGATTGGATGGCTACACCTTC
clone_size: .; d_call: TRBD2; cdr3_length: 13; v_call: TRBV29-1; j_call: TRBJ2-5; cdr3_aa: CSVGGLAMETQYF; cdr3_nt: TGCAGCGTCGGGGGACTAGCGATGGAGACCCAGTACTTC
clone_size: .; d_call: .; cdr3_length: 13; v_call: TRBV11-3; j_call: TRBJ2-7; cdr3_aa: CASSLDNSYEQYF; cdr3_nt: TGTGCCAGCAGCTTAGATAACAGCTACGAGCAGTACTTC
clone_size: few; d_call: TRBD1; cdr3_length: 13; v_call: TRBV12-3/TRBV12-4; j_call: TRBJ2-7; cdr3_aa: CASTGQGALEQYF; cdr3_nt: TGTGCCAGCACCGGACAGGGGGCGCTCGAGCAGTACTTC
clone_size: .; d_call: TRBD2; cdr3_length: 14; v_call: TRBV12-5; j_call: TRBJ2-1; cdr3_aa: CASGSGLGLDEQFF; cdr3_nt: TGTGCTAGTGGTTCGGGACTAGGTTTGGATGAGCAGTTCTTC
clone_size: few; d_call: TRBD2; cdr3_length: 11; v_call: TRBV7-2; j_call: TRBJ2-3; cdr3_aa: CASSFRVAGNF; cdr3_nt: TGTGCCAGCAGCTTTAGAGTAGCGGGGAATTTT
clone_size: few; d_call: .; cdr3_length: 14; v_call: TRBV7-6; j_call: TRBJ1-1; cdr3_aa: CASSLERVGFEAFF; cdr3_nt: TGTGCCAGCAGCTTAGAGCGGGTTGGGTTTGAAGCTTTCTTT
clone_size: .; d_call: .; cdr3_length: 12; v_call: TRBV11-2; j_call: TRBJ1-2; cdr3_aa: CASSLDPSPKSF; cdr3_nt: TGTGCCAGCAGCTTAGATCCTTCTCCTAAGAGCTTC
clone_size: .; d_call: .; cdr3_length: 14; v_call: TRBV4-3; j_call: TRBJ2-5; cdr3_aa: CASSPSPQGETQYF; cdr3_nt: TGCGCCAGCAGCCCGAGTCCCCAGGGAGAGACCCAGTACTTC
clone_size: .; d_call: TRBD1; cdr3_length: 16; v_call: TRBV7-9; j_call: TRBJ2-1; cdr3_aa: CASSVVGQGNYNEQFF; cdr3_nt: TGTGCCAGCAGCGTAGTTGGACAGGGGAATTACAATGAGCAGTTCTTC
clone_size: .; d_call: .; cdr3_length: 13; v_call: TRBV7-9; j_call: TRBJ1-4; cdr3_aa: CASSSALNEKLFF; cdr3_nt: TGTGCCAGCAGCTCCGCCCTTAATGAAAAACTGTTTTTT
clone_size: few; d_call: TRBD1; cdr3_length: 17; v_call: TRBV9; j_call: TRBJ1-1; cdr3_aa: CASSVSFQGVGDTEAFF; cdr3_nt: TGTGCCAGCAGCGTTAGCTTCCAGGGGGTTGGTGACACTGAAGCTTTCTTT
clone_size: few; d_call: TRBD2; cdr3_length: 16; v_call: TRBV6-6; j_call: TRBJ2-3; cdr3_aa: CASSYSRLAGGDTQYF; cdr3_nt: TGTGCCAGCAGTTACAGTCGTCTAGCGGGGGGAGATACGCAGTATTTT
clone_size: few; d_call: .; cdr3_length: 16; v_call: TRBV5-1; j_call: TRBJ1-1; cdr3_aa: CASSPGPGAGGTEAFF; cdr3_nt: TGCGCCAGCAGCCCCGGACCAGGGGCGGGGGGCACTGAAGCTTTCTTT
clone_size: few; d_call: .; cdr3_length: 11; v_call: TRBV12-3/TRBV12-4; j_call: TRBJ1-1; cdr3_aa: CASRDTSEAFF; cdr3_nt: TGTGCCAGCCGAGATACCTCCGAAGCTTTCTTT
clone_size: .; d_call: .; cdr3_length: 12; v_call: TRBV14; j_call: TRBJ2-5; cdr3_aa: CASSQDLGTQYF; cdr3_nt: TGTGCCAGCAGCCAAGATCTCGGGACCCAGTACTTC
clone_size: few; d_call: .; cdr3_length: 12; v_call: TRBV3-1; j_call: TRBJ2-3; cdr3_aa: CARQGSTDTQYF; cdr3_nt: TGTGCCAGGCAGGGGAGCACAGATACGCAGTATTTT
clone_size: .; d_call: .; cdr3_length: 14; v_call: TRBV18; j_call: TRBJ2-1; cdr3_aa: CASSPSDRNNEQFF; cdr3_nt: TGTGCCAGCTCACCTTCAGACAGGAACAATGAGCAGTTCTTC
clone_size: few; d_call: TRBD2; cdr3_length: 16; v_call: TRBV7-2; j_call: TRBJ2-1; cdr3_aa: CASSLVSGTSWSEQFF; cdr3_nt: TGTGCCAGCAGCTTAGTCAGTGGGACTAGCTGGAGTGAGCAGTTCTTC
clone_size: few; d_call: .; cdr3_length: 12; v_call: TRBV30; j_call: TRBJ1-2; cdr3_aa: CAWSVPGDGYTF; cdr3_nt: TGTGCCTGGAGTGTACCGGGGGATGGCTACACCTTC
clone_size: .; d_call: TRBD1; cdr3_length: 15; v_call: TRBV27; j_call: TRBJ1-2; cdr3_aa: CASSSGPDRDSGYTF; cdr3_nt: TGTGCCAGCAGTTCTGGACCCGACAGGGACTCTGGCTACACCTTC
clone_size: .; d_call: .; cdr3_length: 14; v_call: TRBV7-9; j_call: TRBJ1-2; cdr3_aa: CASSFPGRFYGYTF; cdr3_nt: TGTGCCAGCAGCTTCCCGGGACGGTTCTATGGCTACACCTTC
clone_size: .; d_call: TRBD2; cdr3_length: 14; v_call: TRBV7-2; j_call: TRBJ2-7; cdr3_aa: CTSSFSGDSYEQYF; cdr3_nt: TGTACCAGCAGCTTTAGCGGGGACTCCTACGAGCAGTACTTC
clone_size: few; d_call: .; cdr3_length: 14; v_call: TRBV18; j_call: TRBJ2-3; cdr3_aa: CASSPPWRTDTQYF; cdr3_nt: TGTGCCAGCTCACCACCCTGGCGCACAGATACGCAGTATTTT
clone_size: many; d_call: .; cdr3_length: 15; v_call: TRBV15; j_call: TRBJ2-4; cdr3_aa: CATSRPAGAGNIQYF; cdr3_nt: TGTGCCACCAGCAGACCCGCGGGGGCGGGAAACATTCAGTACTTC
clone_size: few; d_call: .; cdr3_length: 14; v_call: TRBV21-1; j_call: TRBJ2-7; cdr3_aa: CASSRPGGSYEQYF; cdr3_nt: TGTGCCAGCAGTCGACCAGGGGGCTCCTACGAGCAGTACTTC
clone_size: .; d_call: .; cdr3_length: 15; v_call: TRBV5-1; j_call: TRBJ1-1; cdr3_aa: CASSLSRHPNTEAFF; cdr3_nt: TGCGCCAGCAGCTTGTCGCGACACCCGAACACTGAAGCTTTCTTT
clone_size: few; d_call: .; cdr3_length: 15; v_call: TRBV7-2; j_call: TRBJ1-2; cdr3_aa: CASSFQGLGSYGYTF; cdr3_nt: TGTGCCAGCAGTTTCCAGGGGCTTGGTAGCTATGGCTACACCTTC
clone_size: few; d_call: .; cdr3_length: 13; v_call: TRBV20-1; j_call: TRBJ2-7; cdr3_aa: CSANRDTRGEQYF; cdr3_nt: TGCAGTGCCAATCGTGATACTAGGGGCGAGCAGTACTTC
clone_size: .; d_call: TRBD1; cdr3_length: 15; v_call: TRBV7-9; j_call: TRBJ1-2; cdr3_aa: CASSSPRDRGRGYTF; cdr3_nt: TGTGCCAGCAGCTCACCAAGAGACAGGGGGCGAGGCTACACCTTC
clone_size: few; d_call: TRBD2; cdr3_length: 11; v_call: TRBV20-1; j_call: TRBJ2-1; cdr3_aa: CSARGLAEITF; cdr3_nt: TGCAGTGCTAGGGGACTAGCGGAAATTACGTTC
clone_size: .; d_call: .; cdr3_length: 13; v_call: TRBV3-1; j_call: TRBJ2-7; cdr3_aa: CASRPIEGSEQYF; cdr3_nt: TGTGCCAGCAGGCCGATTGAGGGTAGCGAGCAGTACTTC
clone_size: few; d_call: .; cdr3_length: 15; v_call: TRBV6-1; j_call: TRBJ2-2; cdr3_aa: CASSPWTTNTGELFF; cdr3_nt: TGTGCCAGCAGTCCCTGGACAACGAACACCGGGGAGCTGTTTTTT
clone_size: few; d_call: TRBD1; cdr3_length: 17; v_call: TRBV28; j_call: TRBJ2-5; cdr3_aa: CASSLYPPDRGRETQYF; cdr3_nt: TGTGCCAGCAGTTTATATCCCCCCGACAGGGGGCGAGAGACCCAGTACTTC
clone_size: few; d_call: TRBD1; cdr3_length: 16; v_call: TRBV5-1; j_call: TRBJ1-2; cdr3_aa: CASRPNAGGANYGYTF; cdr3_nt: TGCGCCAGCAGACCTAACGCAGGGGGCGCAAACTATGGCTACACCTTC
clone_size: few; d_call: .; cdr3_length: 12; v_call: TRBV29-1; j_call: TRBJ2-3; cdr3_aa: CSARDITDTQYF; cdr3_nt: TGCAGCGCCCGGGACATCACAGATACGCAGTATTTT
clone_size: .; d_call: .; cdr3_length: 11; v_call: TRBV6-5; j_call: TRBJ2-5; cdr3_aa: CASSGIGTQYF; cdr3_nt: TGTGCCAGCAGTGGAATTGGGACCCAGTACTTC
clone_size: few; d_call: .; cdr3_length: 15; v_call: TRBV29-1; j_call: TRBJ2-7; cdr3_aa: CSVVGDVWNPYEQYF; cdr3_nt: TGCAGCGTGGTGGGTGACGTTTGGAACCCCTACGAGCAGTACTTC
clone_size: .; d_call: .; cdr3_length: 13; v_call: TRBV6-5; j_call: TRBJ2-1; cdr3_aa: CASRSTGYNEQFF; cdr3_nt: TGTGCCAGCAGATCAACAGGGTACAATGAGCAGTTCTTC
clone_size: .; d_call: .; cdr3_length: 14; v_call: TRBV2; j_call: TRBJ2-3; cdr3_aa: CASSESTIRDTQYF; cdr3_nt: TGTGCCAGCAGTGAATCTACTATACGCGATACGCAGTATTTT
clone_size: .; d_call: TRBD1; cdr3_length: 14; v_call: TRBV7-8; j_call: TRBJ2-5; cdr3_aa: CASSFPQGGETQYF; cdr3_nt: TGTGCCAGCAGCTTCCCACAGGGGGGCGAGACCCAGTACTTC
clone_size: few; d_call: .; cdr3_length: 14; v_call: TRBV9; j_call: TRBJ1-3; cdr3_aa: CASSTGTVENTIYF; cdr3_nt: TGTGCCAGCAGTACTGGGACGGTAGAAAACACCATATATTTT
clone_size: few; d_call: .; cdr3_length: 13; v_call: TRBV10-1; j_call: TRBJ2-2; cdr3_aa: CASSGQLTGELFF; cdr3_nt: TGCGCCAGCAGTGGACAGCTCACCGGGGAGCTGTTTTTT
clone_size: .; d_call: .; cdr3_length: 11; v_call: TRBV29-1; j_call: TRBJ2-5; cdr3_aa: CSVGPQETQYF; cdr3_nt: TGCAGCGTTGGTCCCCAAGAGACCCAGTACTTC
clone_size: few; d_call: .; cdr3_length: 18; v_call: TRBV14; j_call: TRBJ2-4; cdr3_aa: CASSPGYSPGLAKNIQYF; cdr3_nt: TGTGCCAGCAGCCCAGGCTACAGCCCTGGTCTAGCCAAAAACATTCAGTACTTC
clone_size: .; d_call: TRBD2; cdr3_length: 17; v_call: TRBV5-8; j_call: TRBJ2-3; cdr3_aa: CASSLPKRGARADTQYF; cdr3_nt: TGTGCCAGCAGCTTGCCTAAGCGGGGGGCTCGCGCAGATACGCAGTATTTT
clone_size: few; d_call: .; cdr3_length: 15; v_call: TRBV24-1; j_call: TRBJ2-1; cdr3_aa: CATSDSLGTGNEQFF; cdr3_nt: TGTGCCACCAGTGATTCCCTAGGGACCGGCAATGAGCAGTTCTTC
clone_size: .; d_call: .; cdr3_length: 15; v_call: TRBV7-8; j_call: TRBJ1-5; cdr3_aa: CASSLGQNSNQPQHF; cdr3_nt: TGTGCCAGCAGCTTAGGACAGAATAGCAATCAGCCCCAGCATTTT
clone_size: .; d_call: .; cdr3_length: 15; v_call: TRBV12-3/TRBV12-4; j_call: TRBJ2-5; cdr3_aa: CASSFEFGGMETQYF; cdr3_nt: TGTGCCAGCAGTTTTGAGTTTGGGGGCATGGAGACCCAGTACTTC
clone_size: few; d_call: .; cdr3_length: 15; v_call: TRBV3-1; j_call: TRBJ1-2; cdr3_aa: CASSQGGRVNYGYTF; cdr3_nt: TGTGCCAGCAGCCAAGGCGGTAGGGTAAACTATGGCTACACCTTC
clone_size: few; d_call: .; cdr3_length: 17; v_call: TRBV7-2; j_call: TRBJ2-1; cdr3_aa: CASSAGYRVRAYNEQFF; cdr3_nt: TGTGCCAGCAGCGCCGGCTACAGGGTAAGAGCTTACAATGAGCAGTTCTTC
clone_size: few; d_call: .; cdr3_length: 15; v_call: TRBV25-1; j_call: TRBJ2-1; cdr3_aa: CASSEFGGDYNEQFF; cdr3_nt: TGTGCCAGCAGTGAATTTGGGGGCGACTACAATGAGCAGTTCTTC
clone_size: few; d_call: TRBD1; cdr3_length: 14; v_call: TRBV18; j_call: TRBJ2-7; cdr3_aa: CASSPGTGAREQYF; cdr3_nt: TGTGCCAGCTCACCGGGGACAGGGGCCCGCGAGCAGTACTTC